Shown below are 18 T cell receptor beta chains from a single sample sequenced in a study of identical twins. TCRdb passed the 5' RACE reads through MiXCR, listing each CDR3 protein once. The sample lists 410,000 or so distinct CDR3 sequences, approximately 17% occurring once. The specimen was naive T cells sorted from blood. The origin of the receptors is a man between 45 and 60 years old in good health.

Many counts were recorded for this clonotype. The CDR3 DNA follows: TGCGCCAGCAGCCTGGGAAAGGGGCTGTTCACTGAAGCTTTCTTT. This translates into CASSLGKGLFTEAFF. This chain uses TRBV4-1 with TRBJ1-1, with D perhaps matching TRBD1 (5 bases). The CDR3 covers 15 residues. Germline loops: CDR1 MGHRA, CDR2 YSYEKL. The ends were cut back, 4 bases at V and 4 bases at J, with 16 bases in the middle.

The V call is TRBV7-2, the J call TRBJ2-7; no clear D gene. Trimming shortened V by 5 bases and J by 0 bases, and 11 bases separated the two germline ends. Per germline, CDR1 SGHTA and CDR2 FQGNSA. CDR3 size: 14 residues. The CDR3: CASSPSPHSYEQYF. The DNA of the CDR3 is TGTGCCAGCAGCCCCAGTCCTCACTCCTACGAGCAGTACTTC.

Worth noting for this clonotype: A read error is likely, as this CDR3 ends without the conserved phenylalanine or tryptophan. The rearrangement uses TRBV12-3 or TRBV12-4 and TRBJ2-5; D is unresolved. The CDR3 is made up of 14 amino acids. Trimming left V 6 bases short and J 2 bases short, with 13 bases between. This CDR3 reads CASSPTRLQETQYS. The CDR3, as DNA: TGTGCCAGCAGCCCCACGAGGCTACAAGAGACCCAGTACTCC.

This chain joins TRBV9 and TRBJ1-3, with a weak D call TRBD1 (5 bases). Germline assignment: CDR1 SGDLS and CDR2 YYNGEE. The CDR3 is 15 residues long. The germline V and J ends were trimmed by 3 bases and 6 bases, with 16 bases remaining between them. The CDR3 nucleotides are TGTGCCAGCAGCGGTAGACAGTCACGGGTAAACACCATATATTTT. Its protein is CASSGRQSRVNTIYF.

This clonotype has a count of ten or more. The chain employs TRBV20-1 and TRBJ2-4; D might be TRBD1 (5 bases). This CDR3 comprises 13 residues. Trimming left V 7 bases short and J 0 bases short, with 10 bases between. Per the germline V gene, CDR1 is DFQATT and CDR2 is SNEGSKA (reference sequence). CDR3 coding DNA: TGCAGTGTACGACAGATAGCCAAAAACATTCAGTACTTC. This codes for CSVRQIAKNIQYF.

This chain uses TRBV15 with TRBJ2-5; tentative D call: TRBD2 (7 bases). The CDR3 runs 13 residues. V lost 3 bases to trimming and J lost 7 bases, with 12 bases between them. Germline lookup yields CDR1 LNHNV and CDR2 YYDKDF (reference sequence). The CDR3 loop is CATSSTGRGTQYF. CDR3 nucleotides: TGTGCCACCAGCAGCACAGGGAGGGGGACCCAGTACTTC.

The CDR3 bases are TGTGCCAGCAGACCGGGACAGGGAACAGATGGCTACACCTTC. As protein: CASRPGQGTDGYTF. The chain has TRBV28 and TRBJ1-2, with 9 bases fitting TRBD1. With V trimmed by 6 bases and J by 6 bases, 8 bases remained unmatched. CDR1 MDHEN and CDR2 SYDVKM come from the germline V gene. The CDR3 contains 14 residues.

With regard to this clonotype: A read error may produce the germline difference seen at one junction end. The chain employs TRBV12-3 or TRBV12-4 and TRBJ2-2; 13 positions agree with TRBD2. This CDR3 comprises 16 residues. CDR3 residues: CASSSGLAGRSGELVF. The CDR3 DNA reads TGTGCCAGCAGTTCGGGACTAGCGGGACGTAGCGGGGAGCTGGTTTTT.

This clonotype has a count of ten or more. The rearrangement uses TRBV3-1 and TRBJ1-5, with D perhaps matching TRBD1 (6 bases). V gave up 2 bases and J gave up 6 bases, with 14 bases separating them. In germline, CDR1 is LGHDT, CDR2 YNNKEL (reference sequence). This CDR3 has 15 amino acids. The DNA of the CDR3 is TGTGCCAGCAGCCAATTTACAGGGTCGGGTCAGCCCCAGCATTTT. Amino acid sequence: CASSQFTGSGQPQHF.

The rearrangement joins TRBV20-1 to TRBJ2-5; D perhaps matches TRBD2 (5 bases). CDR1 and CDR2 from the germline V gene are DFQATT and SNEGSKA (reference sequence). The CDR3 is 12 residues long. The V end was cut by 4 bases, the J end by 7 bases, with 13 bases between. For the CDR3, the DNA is TGCAGTGCTAACAAAGAGGGCGGGACCCAGTACTTC. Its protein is CSANKEGGTQYF.

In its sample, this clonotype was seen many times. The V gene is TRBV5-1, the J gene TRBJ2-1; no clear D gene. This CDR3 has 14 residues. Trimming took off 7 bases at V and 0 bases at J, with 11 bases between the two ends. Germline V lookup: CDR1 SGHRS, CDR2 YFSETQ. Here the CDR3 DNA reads TGCGCCAGCCAACTTCTGACCTCCTACAATGAGCAGTTCTTC. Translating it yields CASQLLTSYNEQFF.

The CDR3 DNA is TGTGCCAGCAGCTTAACGAAGAGCGGGGACACCGGGGAGCTGTTTTTT. It codes for CASSLTKSGDTGELFF. The rearrangement links TRBV7-3 to TRBJ2-2, with TRBD2 matching over 7 bases. Trimming at V came to 0 bases and at J to 3 bases, leaving 4 bases not matched to a gene. There are 16 residues in the CDR3. Looked up from germline, CDR1 is SGHTA and CDR2 is FQGTGA.

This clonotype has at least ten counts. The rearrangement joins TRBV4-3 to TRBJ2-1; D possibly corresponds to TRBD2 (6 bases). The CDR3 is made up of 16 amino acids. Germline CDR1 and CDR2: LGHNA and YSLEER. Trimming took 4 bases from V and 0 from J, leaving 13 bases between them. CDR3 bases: TGCGCCAGCAGCCCTCGGGGAGGAGGCTCCTACAATGAGCAGTTCTTC. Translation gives CASSPRGGGSYNEQFF.

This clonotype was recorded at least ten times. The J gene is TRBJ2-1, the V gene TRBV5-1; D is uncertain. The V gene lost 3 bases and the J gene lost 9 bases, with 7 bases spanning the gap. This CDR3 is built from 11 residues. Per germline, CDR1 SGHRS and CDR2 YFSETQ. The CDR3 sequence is CASSSTTEQFF. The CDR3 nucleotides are TGCGCCAGCAGCTCGACGACTGAGCAGTTCTTC.

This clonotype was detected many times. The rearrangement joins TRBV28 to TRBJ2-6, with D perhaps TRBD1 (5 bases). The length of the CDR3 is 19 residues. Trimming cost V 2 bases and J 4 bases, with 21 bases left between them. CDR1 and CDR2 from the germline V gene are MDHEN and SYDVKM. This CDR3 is CASSLVRAPWMVGANVLTF. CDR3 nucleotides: TGTGCCAGCAGTTTAGTCAGGGCCCCCTGGATGGTGGGGGCCAACGTCCTGACTTTC.

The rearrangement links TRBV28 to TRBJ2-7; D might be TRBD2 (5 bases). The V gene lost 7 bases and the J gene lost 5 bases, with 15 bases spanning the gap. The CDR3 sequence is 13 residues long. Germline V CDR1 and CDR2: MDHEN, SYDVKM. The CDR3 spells CASKGVGPHEQYF. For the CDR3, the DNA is TGTGCCAGCAAGGGAGTGGGTCCACACGAGCAGTACTTC.

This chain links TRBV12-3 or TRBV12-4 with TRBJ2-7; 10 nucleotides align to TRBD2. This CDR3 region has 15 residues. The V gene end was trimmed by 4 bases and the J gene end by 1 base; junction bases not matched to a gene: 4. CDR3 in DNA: TGTGCCAGCAGTTCTAGCGGGGGAGGATCCTACGAGCAGTACTTC. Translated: CASSSSGGGSYEQYF.

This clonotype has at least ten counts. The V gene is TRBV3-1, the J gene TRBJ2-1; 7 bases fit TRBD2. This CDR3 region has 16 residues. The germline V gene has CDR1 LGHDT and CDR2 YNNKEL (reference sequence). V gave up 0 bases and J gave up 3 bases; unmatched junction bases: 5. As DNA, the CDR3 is TGTGCCAGCAGCCAAGAGGACGGGGGGAACTACAATGAGCAGTTCTTC. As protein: CASSQEDGGNYNEQFF.